This TCR beta chain comes out of a study of blood T cell repertoires in COVID-19. Study as a whole: The United States, Italy and Spain provided the acute and convalescent COVID-19 samples. The cDNA or gDNA used as material had been derived from T cells, B-cell-depleted T cells, or PBMCs.

Authors' processing steps: Quantification of nucleated cells was approximated via reference gene primer amplification. Sequenced by immunoSEQ multiplex PCR; TCRdb stores in-frame clones only, minus some. The V and J calls and clone size are taken from that table; D and trimming were inferred from the DNA. The sample lists tens of thousands of clones, 65% to 80% seen once, with approximately 29% in the top ten. This clonotype was obtained from a woman older than 75 with active or convalescent COVID-19. Sequences were obtained from peripheral blood.

As DNA, the CDR3 is TGTGCCAGCAGCCAAGAGTTCACGGCAGATACGCAGTATTTT. It yields the protein CASSQEFTADTQYF. This chain links TRBV5-4 with TRBJ2-3, with unresolved D. Germline assignment: CDR1 SGHNT and CDR2 YYREEE (reference sequence). The CDR3 is 14 amino acids. V was shortened by 4 bases and J by 4 bases, with 13 bases between the two germline ends.